These T cell receptor beta chains were read from a single sample in a study of blood T cell repertoires in COVID-19. TCRdb's table, derived via immunoSEQ multiplex PCR, lists solely in-frame clones and lacks some. Of about 74,000 clones in the sample, more than 90% were seen once. Sequencing input: peripheral blood. These receptors originate from a man aged 50-59 years with acute or convalescent COVID-19. Each CDR3 is given with its conserved first and last residue. D genes are given only for firm matches. Expanded clones are given a class, and other clones once, few, many or no size at all.

>-|TRBJ1-3|-|TRBV28
CASSQPSGGGNTIYF
TGTGCCAGCAGCCAGCCCTCCGGGGGTGGAAACACCATATATTTT
>-|TRBJ1-6|TRBD1|TRBV6-6
CASSRQGLDSPLHF
TGTGCCAGCAGCAGACAGGGGCTTGATTCACCCCTCCACTTT
>-|TRBJ2-1|-|TRBV14
CASSPGYNEQFF
TGTGCCAGCAGCCCGGGCTACAATGAGCAGTTCTTC
>-|TRBJ1-1|-|TRBV15
CATSRDSGQAFF
TGTGCCACCAGCAGAGATAGCGGGCAAGCTTTCTTT
>-|TRBJ1-1|-|TRBV7-9
CASSPSVVMNTEAFF
TGTGCCAGCAGCCCCTCTGTAGTCATGAACACTGAAGCTTTCTTT
>-|TRBJ1-1|-|TRBV5-1
CASSLGWRGTEAFF
TGCGCCAGCAGCTTGGGGTGGAGGGGTACTGAAGCTTTCTTT
>-|TRBJ2-1|-|TRBV10-3
CAISERQAITQFF
TGTGCCATCAGTGAAAGGCAGGCAATCACGCAGTTCTTC
>-|TRBJ1-6|-|TRBV30
CAWSPGTNSPLHF
TGTGCCTGGAGCCCGGGGACAAATTCACCCCTCCACTTT
>-|TRBJ1-2|TRBD1|TRBV27
CASSLGAGGIYGYTF
TGTGCCAGCAGTTTAGGGGCAGGGGGGATCTATGGCTACACCTTC
>-|TRBJ2-2|TRBD2|TRBV19
CASTSGRRTGELFF
TGTGCCAGCACTAGCGGGAGGCGCACCGGGGAGCTGTTTTTT
>-|TRBJ1-3|TRBD1|TRBV13
CASSLAAGGMSGNTIYF
TGTGCCAGCAGCTTAGCGGCAGGGGGGATGTCTGGAAACACCATATATTTT
>-|TRBJ1-3|-|TRBV5-1
CASSLNPDIGNTIYF
TGCGCCAGCAGCTTGAACCCGGACATAGGAAACACCATATATTTT
>once|TRBJ1-3|TRBD1|TRBV7-2
CASSLGGTDGNTIYF
TGTGCCAGCAGCCTAGGGGGGACAGATGGAAACACCATATATTTT